This TCR beta chain was sequenced during a study of cytomegalovirus exposure and HLA in healthy donors. On the study more broadly: Unique TCRs from HLA-typed donors, 70 million to 85 million of them, were held in an early data release.

Comments on this clone: Its antigen remains unknown.

Overall study results and limits: In a later analysis, DRB1 alleles had the most associated TCRs; HLA-C alleles the fewest. A later analysis reportedly found that, within productive TCRs, an Asian-associated ancestry cluster had fewer N-insertions than the mean observed across the roughly 610 donors.

PCR used 60 Vbeta primers and 13 Jbeta primers. Profiling relied on immunoSEQ multiplex PCR, and the TCRdb table lists in-frame clones only, not all of them. The sample lists more than 150,000 clones, over 70% occurring once. With 4 bases clipped from V and 6 bases from J, the junction kept 8 bases outside the gene matches. CDR3 length: 15 residues. CDR1 LGHNA and CDR2 YSLEER come from the germline V gene. Sequencing was performed on PBMCs. This sequence originates from a woman in her thirties or forties in good health and CMV-seropositive. This chain uses TRBV4-3 with TRBJ2-3, with 9 bases identical to TRBD2. CDR3 coding DNA: TGCGCCAGCAGCCCGAATAGCGGGGGTTTGGATACGCAGTATTTT. Its protein is CASSPNSGGLDTQYF.